A single T cell receptor beta chain is shown here with its context. The data derive from a study of OX40 agonist ivuxolimab in advanced cancers. The repertoire was sequenced with immunoSEQ multiplex PCR; TCRdb's copy has only in-frame clones and lacks some. The table lists fewer than 35,000 clones, 80% to 85% of them singletons. Sampling of blood occurred at baseline, cycle 4 day 1, and cycle 7 day 1. Here the sequenced sample was CD4+ or CD8+ T cells sorted from blood, taken in a trial of the OX40 agonist ivuxolimab. The TCR comes from an adult with an advanced solid tumor such as melanoma, head and neck, liver or kidney cancer.

Written as DNA, the CDR3 is TGTGCCAGCAGCACGGGACTAGCGAGGGAGACCCAGTACTTC. This gives the protein CASSTGLARETQYF. The chain uses TRBV2 and TRBJ2-5; 10 nucleotides align to TRBD2. After removal of 6 bases from V and 5 bases from J, the junction contained 6 bases not matched to a gene. CDR3 length: 14 residues. Germline values: CDR1 SNHLY, CDR2 FYNNEI.